This TCR beta chain was sequenced in a study of radiation and T cells in renal cell carcinoma. Study-wide results and caveats: From baseline, blood top tumor clonotypes peaked at 2 weeks post-radiation.

This clone has a single count. Its cognate antigen is unknown. Other DNA sequences from this sample encode an identical CDR3 as well. Time point here: blood 4 weeks post-SBRT, at nephrectomy. The treatment here: 15 Gy SBRT to primary tumor, nephrectomy 4 weeks later. Blood was sampled at baseline, 2 weeks and 4 weeks after SBRT. CDR3 length: 14 amino acids. V lost 0 bases and J 2 bases, leaving 8 bases between the germline ends. Germline V CDR1 and CDR2: SGHNT, YYREEE (reference sequence). The protocol was immunoSEQ multiplex PCR, while the TCRdb copy is restricted to in-frame clones and leaves out a portion. Among 150,000 to 200,000 clones listed, 88% were seen once.

The TCR originated in a woman in her forties or fifties with renal cell carcinoma. The V gene is TRBV5-4, the J gene TRBJ2-5; D perhaps matches TRBD2 (6 bases). The starting material was blood, obtained from a patient whose treatment included radiotherapy and nephrectomy. The CDR3 sequence: CASSLAGTQETQYF. The DNA of the CDR3 is TGTGCCAGCAGCTTGGCAGGGACTCAAGAGACCCAGTACTTC.